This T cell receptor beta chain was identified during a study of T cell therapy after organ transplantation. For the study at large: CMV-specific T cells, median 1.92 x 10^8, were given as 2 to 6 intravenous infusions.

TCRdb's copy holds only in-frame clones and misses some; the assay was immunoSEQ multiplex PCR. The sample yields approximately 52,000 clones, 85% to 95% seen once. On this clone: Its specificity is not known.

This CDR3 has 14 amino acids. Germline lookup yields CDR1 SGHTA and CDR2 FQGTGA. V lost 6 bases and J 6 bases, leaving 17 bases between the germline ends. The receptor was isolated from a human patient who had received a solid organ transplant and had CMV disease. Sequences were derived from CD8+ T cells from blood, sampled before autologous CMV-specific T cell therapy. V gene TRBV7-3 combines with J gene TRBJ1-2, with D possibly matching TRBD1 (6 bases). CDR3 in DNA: TGTGCCAGCAGGTATAGCGGGGGCCTGGATGGCTACACCTTC. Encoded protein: CASRYSGGLDGYTF.